The 9 T cell receptor beta chains listed next were all sequenced from one sample in a study of T cell repertoires in cytomegalovirus infection (dated by TCRdb to the late 2010s). The sequencer was an Illumina HiSeq 1500. Using fastp trimming at Q25 and MiXCR clonotype assembly, TCRdb reanalyzed the public sequencing data and kept in-frame beta chains. Merged by CDR3 protein, the rows form single entries marked with the most common genes and DNA. The sample table contains about 530,000 distinct CDR3 sequences; only one count was recorded for roughly 29% of them. Jointly, the top ten make up about 13% of the sample. The sequenced material came from PBMCs. All receptors derive from a human donor in good health (CMV status not recorded). Some clones in this sample may be carry-over from other donors' samples.

The J gene is TRBJ2-7, the V gene TRBV28; tentative D call: TRBD2 (6 bases). This CDR3 is built from 14 residues. V was cut by 2 bases and J by 4 bases, with 12 bases left in between. CDR1 and CDR2 (germline): MDHEN, SYDVKM. CDR3 DNA sequence: TGTGCCAGCAGTTTAGCTAGCGTCGGTTACGAGCAGTACTTC. Its translation: CASSLASVGYEQYF.

The chain has TRBV2 and TRBJ2-7, with D possibly being TRBD2 (5 bases). CDR1 SNHLY and CDR2 FYNNEI come from the germline V gene. There are 13 residues in the CDR3. With 4 bases removed from V and 2 bases from J, the gap between germline ends came to 9 bases. The CDR3 loop is CASSGLAPYEQYF. CDR3 nucleotides: TGTGCCAGCAGTGGGCTAGCCCCCTACGAGCAGTACTTC.

This clonotype came up many times. The chain joins TRBV19 to TRBJ2-3; 13 positions agree with TRBD2. The J segment lost 3 bases and the V segment lost 3 bases, leaving 6 bases of the junction unmatched. This CDR3 region has 17 residues. Germline V gene lookup returns CDR1 LNHDA and CDR2 SQIVND (reference sequence). CDR3 in amino acids: CASSMVPTSGRTDTQYF. CDR3 bases: TGTGCCAGTAGTATGGTACCGACTAGCGGGAGGACAGATACGCAGTATTTT.

In this sample, this clonotype turned up many times. The rearrangement uses TRBV7-2 and TRBJ2-2; D possibly uses TRBD1 or TRBD2 (5 bases each). With 2 bases removed from V and 6 bases from J, the gap between germline ends came to 16 bases. There are 16 residues in the CDR3. Per germline, CDR1 SGHTA and CDR2 FQGNSA. The CDR3 nucleotides read TGTGCCAGCAGCTTAATGAGTTGGGGGAAACCCGGGGAGCTGTTTTTT. Protein: CASSLMSWGKPGELFF.

The chain has TRBV29-1 and TRBJ2-1; 7 bases match TRBD2. The CDR3 sequence is 14 residues long. V lost 7 bases to trimming and J lost 9 bases; unmatched junction nucleotides: 15. Per the germline V gene, CDR1 is SQVTM and CDR2 is ANQGSEA. The CDR3 sequence: CSGRWGGYLSEQFF. The DNA of the CDR3 is TGCAGCGGCCGTTGGGGGGGATATCTAAGTGAGCAGTTCTTC.

This chain uses TRBV29-1 with TRBJ2-3; D is possibly TRBD2 (5 bases). The CDR3 totals 13 residues. CDR1 is SQVTM and CDR2 is ANQGSEA in the germline V gene. Trimming removed 7 bases at V and 7 bases at J, with 18 bases between. Here the CDR3 reads CSGQQGSTYTQYF. DNA for the CDR3: TGCAGCGGCCAGCAAGGGAGCACTTATACGCAGTATTTT.

This chain connects TRBV7-2 to TRBJ2-3; the match to TRBD2 covers 10 bases. This CDR3 spans 17 amino acids. The ends lost 1 base at V and 0 bases at J; junction bases unmatched: 4. Germline CDR1 SGHTA, CDR2 FQGNSA. In DNA, the CDR3 is TGTGCCAGCAGCTTAGGGACTAGCGGCTCTAGCACAGATACGCAGTATTTT. Its protein is CASSLGTSGSSTDTQYF.

The rearrangement joins TRBV27 to TRBJ2-2; D uncertain. V lost 6 bases and J lost 5, with 10 bases in between. This CDR3 spans 13 amino acids. Germline CDR1 is MNHEY and CDR2 is SMNVEV (reference sequence). The CDR3 bases are TGTGCCAGCAGCGTTGGGCGAACCGGGGAGCTGTTTTTT. This translates into CASSVGRTGELFF.

V is TRBV12-3 or TRBV12-4 and J is TRBJ2-2; 10 bases match TRBD1. The CDR3 is made up of 15 amino acids. V was pared by 6 bases and J by 7 bases, with 8 bases of the junction left unmatched. The CDR3 is CASRGGTGVIGELFF. The DNA for the CDR3 is TGTGCCAGCAGGGGCGGGACAGGGGTTATCGGGGAGCTGTTTTTT.